This TCR beta chain emerged from a study of beta chain features in type 1 diabetes. Study-wide context: Regarding age, gender and cell yields, patients proved similar to healthy donors.

Isolated RNA was reverse transcribed in full, so expressed TCRB transcripts were sequenced. Assay: immunoSEQ multiplex PCR; the TCRdb copy retains only in-frame clones and omits some. The sample comprises roughly 140,000 clones, under 9.5% of which are singletons, and almost 0.65% rests with the top ten. Concerning this clone: As yet, its antigen is unknown.

Each sorted population was over 95% pure. V dropped 6 bases and J dropped 4 bases, with 13 bases sitting between them. This CDR3 is built from 13 residues. The V gene's germline CDR1 is SGHNT and CDR2 YYREEE (reference sequence). Study-wide results and limits: Sequencing of cDNA might inflate the share of cells that strongly express TCR. The similarity of naive, central memory and Treg TCRB repertoires appeared greater among patients than among healthy donors.

The origin of this receptor is a man younger than 35 in good health. The sample was central memory CD4+ T cells from blood. The chain couples TRBV5-4 to TRBJ1-1; possible D gene TRBD1, 6 bases. The CDR3 DNA reads as TGTGCCAGCACACAGGGTGAAGTCACTGAAGCTTTCTTT. It is translated as CASTQGEVTEAFF.